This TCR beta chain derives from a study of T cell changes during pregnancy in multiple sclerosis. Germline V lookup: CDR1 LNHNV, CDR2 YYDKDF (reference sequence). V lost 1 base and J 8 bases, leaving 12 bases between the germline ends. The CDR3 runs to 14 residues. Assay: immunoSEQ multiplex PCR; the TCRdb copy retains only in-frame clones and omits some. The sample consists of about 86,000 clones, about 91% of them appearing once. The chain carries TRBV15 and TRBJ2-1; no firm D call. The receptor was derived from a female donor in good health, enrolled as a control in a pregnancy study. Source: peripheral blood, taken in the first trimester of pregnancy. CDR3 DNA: TGTGCCACCAGCAGAGGCGGCAGTCCGGATGAGCAGTTCTTC. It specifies CATSRGGSPDEQFF.